This TCR beta chain was sequenced during a study of T cell changes during pregnancy in multiple sclerosis. Profiled with immunoSEQ multiplex PCR; TCRdb holds only in-frame clones, not every one. The table has about 80,000 clones, about 91% seen once. CDR3 length: 15 residues. Germline V lookup: CDR1 MNHEY, CDR2 SVGAGI. V trimming: 4 bases; J trimming: 5 bases; junction bases outside the gene matches: 9. The chain is built from TRBV6-5 and TRBJ2-7; TRBD1 aligns across 9 bases. The receptor's source is a female donor with multiple sclerosis, enrolled in a pregnancy study. The material was peripheral blood, obtained before pregnancy. DNA of the CDR3: TGTGCCAGCAGTTTACAGGGGGCCCAGCCCCACGAGCAGTACTTC. Translating it yields CASSLQGAQPHEQYF.